What follows are 20 T cell receptor beta chains derived from one specimen sequenced in a study of early T cells in non-severe SARS-CoV-2 infection. Each CDR3 protein is one row after TCRdb ran MiXCR on the 5' RACE reads. The sample carries under 60,000 distinct CDR3 sequences, less than 10% recorded once. This sample comprised whole blood, obtained at baseline. Receptors were obtained from an adult who was a healthcare worker with PCR-confirmed SARS-CoV-2 infection or an uninfected control (not recorded which).

This clonotype has a count of ten or more. The V call is TRBV29-1, the J call TRBJ2-5; TRBD1 matches at 10 bases. Germline CDR1 and CDR2: SQVTM and ANQGSEA. The CDR3 totals 14 residues. Germline trimming cut 4 bases from V and 5 bases from J; bases unmatched to any gene: 7. CDR3 nucleotide sequence: TGCAGCGTTGGACAGGGGGCTGGTACGGAGACCCAGTACTTC. It codes for CSVGQGAGTETQYF.

This chain connects TRBV20-1 to TRBJ2-7; possible D gene TRBD1, 5 bases. Trimming pared 6 bases from V and 1 base from J, leaving 13 bases between. The CDR3 is 13 amino acids. The germline V gene encodes CDR1 DFQATT and CDR2 SNEGSKA (reference sequence). The CDR3 DNA reads TGCAGTGCAACGAGGCAGGGTTCCTACGAGCAGTACTTC. It specifies CSATRQGSYEQYF.

There are many counts of this clonotype. This CDR3 is CASSDPPDQQETQYF. Here the CDR3 DNA reads TGCGCCAGCAGTGACCCCCCGGACCAACAAGAGACCCAGTACTTC. The rearrangement joins TRBV10-2 to TRBJ2-5; D gene uncertain. Germline CDR1 WSHSY, CDR2 SAAADI. The V gene lost 3 bases and the J gene lost 2 bases, with 13 bases spanning the gap. The CDR3 is made up of 15 amino acids.

This clonotype showed up many times. The chain couples TRBV5-1 to TRBJ2-1; TRBD2 might be the D (6 bases). CDR1 SGHRS and CDR2 YFSETQ come from the germline V gene. Deletions cut 2 bases from V and 7 bases from J, with 10 bases between. The CDR3 spans 13 residues. CDR3 DNA sequence: TGCGCCAGCAGCTTCCCCAGCGGGAATGAGCAGTTCTTC. It is translated as CASSFPSGNEQFF.

This clonotype was found many times. This chain links TRBV5-6 with TRBJ1-1; no clear D. V lost 2 bases to trimming and J lost 0 bases, with 8 bases between them. Germline loops: CDR1 SGHDT, CDR2 YYEEEE. The CDR3 contains 14 residues. The chain's CDR3 is CASSLGLLNTEAFF. CDR3 DNA: TGTGCCAGCAGCTTAGGACTCCTGAACACTGAAGCTTTCTTT.

The chain couples TRBV5-1 to TRBJ2-2; D gene uncertain. Deletions cut 1 base from V and 5 bases from J, with 9 bases between. The CDR3 loop spans 14 amino acids. In germline, CDR1 is SGHRS, CDR2 YFSETQ. The CDR3 DNA reads as TGCGCCAGCAGCTTGAGCTGGTTGACCGGGGAGCTGTTTTTT. It translates to CASSLSWLTGELFF.

The chain joins TRBV18 to TRBJ2-7; 9 bases line up with TRBD1. After removal of 3 bases from V and 7 bases from J, the junction contained 22 bases not matched to a gene. The germline gives CDR1 KGHSH, CDR2 LQKENI. CDR3 length: 19 amino acids. The CDR3: CASSPFSPRGATGGREQYF. The CDR3 region has the DNA TGTGCCAGCTCACCTTTCTCGCCCCGCGGGGCGACAGGGGGAAGGGAGCAGTACTTC.

This clonotype was observed many times. CDR3 sequence (DNA): TGCGCCAGCAGCCAAGAAGCGGAACTCTGGGGAGAGACCCAGTACTTC. As protein: CASSQEAELWGETQYF. This chain connects TRBV4-1 to TRBJ2-5; the D gene is possibly TRBD2 (5 bases). Germline V gene lookup returns CDR1 MGHRA and CDR2 YSYEKL. The CDR3 runs 16 residues. Trimming took 0 bases from V and 4 from J, leaving 15 bases between them.

J is TRBJ1-1 and V is TRBV10-2; D remains unclear. CDR1 and CDR2 from the germline V gene are WSHSY and SAAADI. The CDR3 contains 13 residues. V was pared by 2 bases and J by 2 bases, with 6 bases between. DNA of the CDR3: TGCGCCAGCAGTGAGGGCGTAAACACTGAAGCTTTCTTT. Translation gives CASSEGVNTEAFF.

This clonotype was seen repeatedly, ten times or more. The chain carries TRBV30 and TRBJ1-2; unclear D gene. The germline CDR1 and CDR2 sequences are GTSNPN and SVGIG (reference sequence). The V and J ends lost 4 bases and 0 bases respectively, with 15 bases between them. This CDR3 is built from 15 residues. The CDR3 sequence: CAWMLGGSANYGYTF. In nucleotides, the CDR3 is TGTGCCTGGATGCTGGGCGGGTCGGCTAACTATGGCTACACCTTC. Full variable domain (remainder filled in from reference TRBV30 and TRBJ1-2): SQTIHQWPATLVQPVGSPLSLECTVEGTSNPNLYWYRQAAGRGLQLLFYSVGIGQISSEVPQNLSASRPQDRQFILSSKKLLLSDSGFYLCAWMLGGSANYGYTFGSGTRLTVV.

This clonotype was observed a handful of times. The chain joins TRBV10-3 to TRBJ2-1; unclear D gene. Per germline, CDR1 ENHRY and CDR2 SYGVKD. Trimming pared 3 bases from V and 9 bases from J, leaving 6 bases between. This CDR3 contains 11 residues. CDR3 nucleotides: TGTGCCATCAGTGACGTCGGTGAGCAGTTCTTC. This translates into CAISDVGEQFF.

This clonotype was seen only a few times. The V call is TRBV6-5, the J call TRBJ2-2; D might be TRBD1 (5 bases). The germline CDR1 and CDR2 sequences are MNHEY and SVGAGI. V lost 8 bases and J 0 bases, leaving 13 bases between the germline ends. The CDR3 loop spans 15 amino acids. This chain's CDR3 is CASRPGHANTGELFF. Written as DNA, the CDR3 is TGTGCCAGCCGCCCCGGACACGCGAACACCGGGGAGCTGTTTTTT.

The sample holds a few counts of this clonotype. The CDR3 here is CASRVSTLYEQYF. CDR3 DNA sequence: TGCGCCAGCAGGGTTAGTACCCTCTACGAGCAGTACTTC. This chain connects TRBV5-1 to TRBJ2-7; D is undetermined. This CDR3 region has 13 residues. With 5 bases removed from V and 3 bases from J, the gap between germline ends came to 12 bases. Germline CDR1 SGHRS, CDR2 YFSETQ. Full variable domain (missing parts from reference TRBV5-1 and TRBJ2-7): KAGVTQTPRYLIKTRGQQVTLSCSPISGHRSVSWYQQTPGQGLQFLFEYFSETQRNKGNFPGRFSGRQFSNSRSEMNVSTLELGDSALYLCASRVSTLYEQYFGPGTRLTVT.

This clonotype was detected only a few times. The rearrangement joins TRBV29-1 to TRBJ2-3; no firm D call. There are 14 residues in the CDR3. V was trimmed by 7 bases and J by 4 bases, leaving 18 bases between them. CDR1 SQVTM and CDR2 ANQGSEA come from the germline V gene. The CDR3, as DNA: TGCAGCGCCAATCCAACGCTCGAGGCAGATACGCAGTATTTT. This encodes CSANPTLEADTQYF.

The chain joins TRBV5-6 to TRBJ2-3; D not resolved. This CDR3 has 13 amino acids. The germline V gene encodes CDR1 SGHDT and CDR2 YYEEEE. Trimming stripped 2 bases from V and 5 bases from J, with 9 bases between. The CDR3 sequence is CASSLQIGDTQYF. CDR3 in DNA: TGTGCCAGCAGCTTACAAATCGGAGATACGCAGTATTTT.

V and J are TRBV7-2 and TRBJ2-7; 8 bases are a match to TRBD1. The J segment lost 0 bases and the V segment lost 4 bases, leaving 2 bases of the junction unmatched. The length of the CDR3 is 14 residues. The germline gives CDR1 SGHTA, CDR2 FQGNSA. The CDR3 loop is CASSSQGDSYEQYF. As DNA, the CDR3 is TGTGCCAGCAGCTCACAGGGGGACTCCTACGAGCAGTACTTC.

This clonotype was observed a few times. The chain carries TRBV4-3 and TRBJ2-2; D might be TRBD1 (5 bases). The CDR3 contains 14 residues. V was clipped by 5 bases and J by 4 bases, with 11 bases between them. CDR1 and CDR2 from the germline V gene are LGHNA and YSLEER. The CDR3 bases are TGCGCCAGCAGCTTCCAGGGTGTCACCGGGGAGCTGTTTTTT. Translated, it gives CASSFQGVTGELFF.

This clonotype has ten or more counts. Compared with germline, one end of the junction differs, possibly owing to a read error. The chain couples TRBV7-9 to TRBJ2-3, with TRBD2 matching over 8 bases. The CDR3 is 17 residues long. Germline lookup yields CDR1 SEHNR and CDR2 FQNEAQ (reference sequence). CDR3 sequence: CACSSTLTSASTDTQYF. DNA of the CDR3: TGTGCCTGCAGCTCGACCCTGACTAGCGCTTCCACAGATACGCAGTATTTT.

In this sample, this clonotype turned up many times. J is TRBJ1-2 and V is TRBV2, with D tentatively TRBD1 (6 bases). This CDR3 is 14 amino acids long. Germline V gene data show CDR1 as SNHLY and CDR2 as FYNNEI. The V end was cut by 5 bases, the J end by 8 bases, with 18 bases between. For the CDR3, the DNA is TGTGCCAGCAGTCCCTCTCGACAGGAGAGCGGCTACACCTTC. It codes for CASSPSRQESGYTF.

This clonotype was seen only a few times. The J gene is TRBJ1-6, the V gene TRBV28; D is unresolved. The V gene lost 3 bases and the J gene lost 8 bases, with 11 bases spanning the gap. CDR3 size: 14 residues. Looked up from germline, CDR1 is MDHEN and CDR2 is SYDVKM. CDR3: CASSLNEADSPLHF. The CDR3 DNA is TGTGCCAGCAGTTTGAACGAGGCGGATTCACCCCTCCACTTT.